A selection of T cell receptor beta chains follows, all from one sample in a study of T-cell memory formation after mild COVID-19. TCRdb re-called the 5' RACE reads with MiXCR, one entry per CDR3 protein. The table shows about 290,000 distinct CDR3 sequences, with about 15% occurring only once. Source material: PBMCs or a T cell subset sorted from them (not recorded which). Receptor source: a man aged 18-30 years who had mild COVID-19 (a few samples of this study predate the infection). Cell type and time point are not known. Both conserved end residues are part of each CDR3. A D gene is named only where the DNA matches it firmly. Rows may omit the clone size; those that give it use once, few, many or a size class.

abundance	len	d_gene	v_gene	j_gene	CDR3aa	CDR3nt
many	15	-	TRBV6-4	TRBJ2-3	CASSEEGSSTDTQYF	TGTGCCAGCAGTGAAGAGGGATCTAGCACAGATACGCAGTATTTT
few	13	-	TRBV20-1	TRBJ1-1	CSSREVPNTEAFF	TGCAGCTCCCGCGAGGTTCCGAACACTGAAGCTTTCTTT
-	13	-	TRBV6-5	TRBJ1-1	CASRSAGTIKALF	TGTGCCAGCAGGTCTGCAGGGACGATTAAAGCTTTATTT
few	16	TRBD2	TRBV6-5	TRBJ2-5	CASSSLSGGARETQYF	TGTGCCAGCAGTTCCCTGAGCGGGGGGGCCCGGGAGACCCAGTACTTC
few	16	-	TRBV12-3/TRBV12-4	TRBJ1-6	CASSRGVGSYNSPLHF	TGTGCCAGCAGTCGTGGGGTGGGCTCCTATAATTCACCCCTCCACTTT
few	17	TRBD1	TRBV12-3/TRBV12-4	TRBJ1-5	CASSQDRGLYSNQPQHF	TGTGCCAGCAGCCAGGACAGGGGACTATATAGCAATCAGCCCCAGCATTTT
-	13	TRBD2	TRBV6-1	TRBJ2-3	CASPWGGGDTQYF	TGTGCCAGCCCCTGGGGGGGGGGAGATACGCAGTATTTT
-	14	-	TRBV5-5	TRBJ2-7	CASSPTLGPYEQYF	TGTGCCAGCAGCCCTACGCTTGGACCCTACGAGCAGTACTTC
-	14	TRBD2	TRBV15	TRBJ2-5	CATSSGTIQETQYF	TGTGCCACCAGCAGCGGGACTATCCAAGAGACCCAGTACTTC
-	13	-	TRBV12-3/TRBV12-4	TRBJ1-1	CASSKGPTTEAFF	TGTGCCAGCAGTAAGGGGCCTACCACTGAAGCTTTCTTT
few	14	-	TRBV20-1	TRBJ1-5	CSARPDSGGQPQHF	TGCAGTGCTAGACCAGACAGTGGGGGTCAGCCCCAGCATTTT
-	12	-	TRBV29-1	TRBJ1-1	CSVVRENTEAFF	TGCAGCGTGGTGAGGGAGAACACTGAAGCTTTCTTT
-	15	TRBD2	TRBV3-1	TRBJ2-1	CASSFGTSGDNEQFF	TGTGCCAGCAGCTTCGGGACTAGCGGGGACAATGAGCAGTTCTTC
-	14	-	TRBV27	TRBJ1-1	CDSSFLGEGTEAFF	TGTGACAGCAGTTTCTTAGGGGAAGGGACTGAAGCTTTCTTT
many	14	TRBD1	TRBV7-6	TRBJ2-1	CASSLRQGAYEQFF	TGTGCCAGCAGCTTAAGACAGGGGGCCTATGAGCAGTTCTTC
-	15	TRBD1	TRBV10-3	TRBJ2-3	CAISAWTGSTDTQYF	TGTGCCATCAGTGCATGGACAGGGAGCACAGATACGCAGTATTTT
few	15	-	TRBV6-2/TRBV6-3	TRBJ1-5	CASSSSHRGNQPQHF	TGTGCCAGCAGTTCGAGCCACAGGGGCAATCAGCCCCAGCATTTT
few	15	TRBD2	TRBV4-1	TRBJ2-7	CASSPGAGGAYEQYF	TGCGCCAGCAGCCCCGGTGCCGGGGGGGCCTACGAGCAGTACTTC
-	14	-	TRBV20-1	TRBJ1-3	CSARRLSSGNTIYF	TGCAGTGCTAGGCGATTGAGCTCTGGAAACACCATATATTTT
many	15	TRBD2	TRBV4-3	TRBJ2-1	CASSQPSGGINEQFF	TGCGCCAGCAGCCAACCTAGCGGGGGGATCAATGAGCAGTTCTTC
few	13	-	TRBV15	TRBJ1-1	CATRGQGITEAFF	TGTGCCACCCGGGGGCAGGGGATCACTGAAGCTTTCTTT
-	14	TRBD2	TRBV9	TRBJ2-1	CASSAGTSQNEQFF	TGTGCCAGCAGCGCAGGGACTAGCCAAAATGAGCAGTTCTTC
-	13	-	TRBV12-3/TRBV12-4	TRBJ1-1	CASSLPPGSEAFF	TGTGCCAGCAGTCTCCCACCGGGGTCCGAAGCTTTCTTT
few	12	-	TRBV20-1	TRBJ1-1	CSASGRDTEAFF	TGCAGTGCTAGTGGCAGGGACACTGAAGCTTTCTTT
many	11	-	TRBV12-3/TRBV12-4	TRBJ2-3	CASTTGDTQYF	TGTGCCAGCACTACGGGGGATACGCAGTATTTT
many	14	-	TRBV9	TRBJ1-1	CASSRSTMNTEAFF	TGTGCCAGCAGCCGCAGTACCATGAACACTGAAGCTTTCTTT
-	15	TRBD1	TRBV6-5	TRBJ1-2	CASSNTQGARYGYTF	TGTGCCAGCAGTAACACACAGGGGGCCCGCTATGGCTACACCTTC